A single sample gave rise to the 7 T cell receptor beta chains below, sequenced in a study of tumor and adjacent non-tumor tissue in lung cancer. Three rounds of nested PCR, following a modified ARM-PCR protocol, produced the TCRbeta library. One entry per CDR3 protein results from TCRdb running MiXCR on the multiplex PCR reads. The sample lists 60,000 or so distinct CDR3 sequences; 61% were seen once. This sample's RNA came from whole unsorted tissue. Distant lung tissue was collected more than 3 cm away from the tumor edge. Material for sequencing was distant non-tumor lung tissue. The receptors were sampled from a man between 65 and 85 years old with non-small cell lung cancer.

The genes are TRBV28 and TRBJ2-1, with D possibly TRBD1 on 6 matching bases. This CDR3 has 12 amino acids. The germline V gene has CDR1 MDHEN and CDR2 SYDVKM. The V and J ends lost 6 bases and 8 bases respectively, with 11 bases between them. The CDR3, as DNA: TGTGCCAGCAGCGACAGGTTTTATGAGCAGTTCTTC. This encodes CASSDRFYEQFF.

As to this clonotype: A much larger clone is a single base away; this may be a read error. J is TRBJ2-1 and V is TRBV6-1, with D perhaps matching TRBD2 (7 bases). The CDR3 is 14 amino acids. The germline gives CDR1 MNHNS, CDR2 SASEGT. The germline V and J ends were trimmed by 10 bases and 7 bases, with 20 bases remaining between them. CDR3 nucleotides: TGTGCCATCCTCGGAGGGGGGGCGGTGAATGAGCAGTTCTTC. Its translation: CAILGGGAVNEQFF.

In the case of this clonotype: This sequence may be a read error, since a much larger clone differs from it by one base. V is TRBV6-4 and J is TRBJ2-1; 8 nucleotides line up with TRBD1. The V gene end was trimmed by 3 bases and the J gene end by 7 bases; junction bases not matched to a gene: 8. CDR3 length: 15 amino acids. Germline CDR1 is MRHNA and CDR2 is SNTAGT. This CDR3 is CASSEYRTGQNEQFF. CDR3 DNA sequence: TGTGCCAGCAGTGAGTATAGGACAGGGCAAAATGAGCAGTTCTTC.

A note on this clonotype: The junction and the germline gene differ at one end; a read error may be behind it. This chain links TRBV5-5 with TRBJ2-7; no firm D call. This CDR3 spans 13 amino acids. The germline gives CDR1 SGHKS, CDR2 YYEKEE (reference sequence). The CDR3 loop is CTSSSEPSYEQYF. CDR3 DNA: TGTACCAGCAGCTCGGAACCAAGCTACGAGCAGTACTTC.

As for this clonotype: A clone one base away is much larger, so this may be a read error. V is TRBV7-9 and J is TRBJ2-3; D not resolved. Trimming cost V 1 base and J 10 bases, with 12 bases left between them. Germline V gene data show CDR1 as SEHNR and CDR2 as FQNEAQ (reference sequence). This CDR3 is 13 amino acids long. CDR3 DNA: TGTGCCAGCAGCTTAGGCAGACATGAACCGCAGTATTTT. Amino acid sequence: CASSLGRHEPQYF. The full variable domain, with the rest looked up from reference TRBV7-9 and TRBJ2-3, is DTGVSQNPRHKITKRGQNVTFRCDPISEHNRLYWYRQTLGQGPEFLTYFQNEAQLEKSRLLSDRFSAERPKGSFSTLEIQRTEQGDSAMYLCASSLGRHEPQYFGPGTRLTVL.

Ten or more counts support this clonotype. The V call is TRBV29-1, the J call TRBJ1-1; the D is unclear. CDR1 is SQVTM, CDR2 ANQGSEA, per germline. This CDR3 region has 15 residues. Trimming left V 5 bases short and J 1 base short, with 17 bases between. The CDR3, as DNA: TGCAGCGTTCGAGGAGGTAGGCAGACGAACACTGAAGCTTTCTTT. Residues: CSVRGGRQTNTEAFF.

This clonotype has at least ten counts. The chain joins TRBV6-2 or TRBV6-3 to TRBJ1-2; no firm D call. V was trimmed by 2 bases and J by 4 bases, leaving 11 bases between them. The CDR3 has 14 amino acids. In germline, CDR1 is MNHEY, CDR2 SVGEGT. CDR3 DNA: TGTGCCAGCAGTTACGACCCCCTTGGCTATGGCTACACCTTC. It translates to CASSYDPLGYGYTF.